The next 31 T cell receptor beta chains were all read from a single sample in a study of identifying expanded T cells in peripheral blood. Assay used: immunoSEQ multiplex PCR; TCRdb lists only in-frame clones, some missing. The table includes about 91,000 clones, roughly 90% detected once. Sequenced input: blood. The receptors stem from a person aged 18-70 years in good health.

DNA for the CDR3: TGTGCCAGCAGTGTTCTCGGGACTAGCCTACCCAATGAGCAGTTCTTC. Translated, it gives CASSVLGTSLPNEQFF. The chain carries TRBV27 and TRBJ2-1; 9 bases agree with TRBD2. The CDR3 is 16 amino acids. V shed 5 bases, J shed 6 bases, and the junction held 11 bases outside the gene matches. The germline gives CDR1 MNHEY, CDR2 SMNVEV (reference sequence).

The rearrangement uses TRBV10-2 and TRBJ2-7; D is tentatively TRBD1 or TRBD2 (5 bases each). V lost 3 bases, J lost 7 bases, and 22 bases lay in between. CDR1 is WSHSY and CDR2 is SAAADI in the germline V gene. The CDR3 runs to 16 residues. The CDR3 DNA follows: TGCGCCAGCAGTGACCACGGGAACCGACAGTCTAGAGAGCAGTACTTC. It encodes CASSDHGNRQSREQYF.

Concerning this clone: This CDR3 fails to terminate in the conserved phenylalanine or tryptophan, so it likely reflects a read error. The chain combines TRBV23-1 with TRBJ1-2; D is unclear. TRBV23-1 has ORF status, its function being uncertain. The V and J ends lost 6 bases and 8 bases respectively, with 16 bases between them. The CDR3 length is 13 residues. CDR3 protein: CASSLWGLRGYTL. Here the CDR3 DNA reads TGCGCCAGCAGCCTTTGGGGTCTGCGGGGCTACACCCTC.

The chain is built from TRBV5-1 and TRBJ2-7; 8 bases agree with TRBD1. V lost 4 bases, J lost 3 bases, and 12 bases stayed unmatched. The CDR3 is made up of 16 amino acids. The germline CDR1 and CDR2 sequences are SGHRS and YFSETQ. CDR3 DNA sequence: TGCGCCAGCAGCCCCACGTTAACAGGGGGTTACTACGAGCAGTACTTC. It codes for CASSPTLTGGYYEQYF.

The chain joins TRBV29-1 to TRBJ2-1; D is unresolved. CDR3 length: 13 amino acids. Germline CDR1 reads SQVTM; CDR2 reads ANQGSEA. V was trimmed by 5 bases and J by 4 bases, leaving 12 bases between them. The CDR3: CSVLLPDYNEQFF. The CDR3 nucleotides read TGCAGCGTTTTACTTCCGGATTACAATGAGCAGTTCTTC.

CDR3 loop: CASSLFTGELFF. CDR3 sequence (DNA): TGTGCCAGCAGTTTATTCACCGGGGAGCTGTTTTTT. This rearrangement joins TRBV28 to TRBJ2-2; no definite D call. CDR3 length: 12 residues. Trimming removed 1 base at V and 4 bases at J, with 1 base between. Germline-derived CDR1 and CDR2 are MDHEN and SYDVKM.

The CDR3 DNA is TGTGCCAGCAGTGGGACTAGCGGGGGGGCCCATACGCAGTATTTT. This sequence encodes CASSGTSGGAHTQYF. The chain uses TRBV6-4 and TRBJ2-3; 15 bases are a match to TRBD2. The CDR3 totals 15 residues. Germline V gives CDR1 MRHNA, CDR2 SNTAGT. The V and J ends lost 4 bases and 7 bases, in that order; junction bases with no gene match: 3.

This clone was seen a handful of times. The chain employs TRBV20-1 and TRBJ2-2; D is unresolved. Trimming stripped 5 bases from V and 1 base from J, with 2 bases between. The CDR3 is 11 residues long. CDR1 and CDR2 (germline): DFQATT, SNEGSKA (reference sequence). The CDR3 DNA follows: TGCAGTGCTGGGAACACCGGGGAGCTGTTTTTT. Protein product: CSAGNTGELFF.

The chain joins TRBV10-1 to TRBJ2-7; tentative D call: TRBD2 (7 bases). Trimming removed 5 bases at V and 2 bases at J, with 13 bases between. The CDR3 runs to 14 residues. The germline gives CDR1 WNHNN, CDR2 SYGVQD (reference sequence). The CDR3 is CASSRGGSAYEQYF. In DNA form, the CDR3 reads TGCGCCAGCAGTAGGGGGGGATCTGCCTACGAGCAGTACTTC.

The chain is built from TRBV30 and TRBJ1-4; 7 nucleotides match TRBD1. This CDR3 comprises 13 residues. The J segment lost 7 bases and the V segment lost 5 bases, leaving 7 bases of the junction unmatched. In germline, CDR1 is GTSNPN, CDR2 SVGIG (reference sequence). CDR3 in DNA: TGTGCCTGGTCCGACAGGGTGATTGAAAAACTGTTTTTT. Translation gives CAWSDRVIEKLFF. Drawing the rest from reference TRBV30 and TRBJ1-4, the complete variable domain is SQTIHQWPATLVQPVGSPLSLECTVEGTSNPNLYWYRQAAGRGLQLLFYSVGIGQISSEVPQNLSASRPQDRQFILSSKKLLLSDSGFYLCAWSDRVIEKLFFGSGTQLSVL.

The chain combines TRBV19 with TRBJ2-3; D gene ambiguous. The CDR3 totals 17 residues. CDR1 and CDR2 (germline): LNHDA, SQIVND (reference sequence). Trimming pared 3 bases from V and 0 bases from J, leaving 16 bases between. For the CDR3, the DNA is TGTGCCAGTAGTATGATAGGAGCCACCTTTAGCACAGATACGCAGTATTTT. Its translation: CASSMIGATFSTDTQYF.

The chain employs TRBV9 and TRBJ1-5; no firm D call. The CDR3 is made up of 14 amino acids. Germline values: CDR1 SGDLS, CDR2 YYNGEE. Trimming removed 3 bases from V and 7 bases from J, with 14 bases in between. CDR3 DNA: TGTGCCAGCAGCGGCTGGGAGGGTGACCAGCCCCAGCATTTT. Its translation is CASSGWEGDQPQHF.

The genes are TRBV5-4 and TRBJ2-7, with 8 bases lining up with TRBD1. The J segment lost 0 bases and the V segment lost 4 bases, leaving 9 bases of the junction unmatched. This CDR3 is 16 amino acids long. CDR1 is SGHNT, CDR2 YYREEE, per germline (reference sequence). The CDR3 is CASSLARDRSSYEQYF. The CDR3 coding sequence is TGTGCCAGCAGCCTGGCCCGGGACAGGAGCTCCTACGAGCAGTACTTC.

The chain recombines TRBV11-2 with TRBJ2-1; 7 bases are a match to TRBD2. Germline assignment: CDR1 SGHAT and CDR2 FQNNGV. J lost 2 bases, V lost 0 bases, and 1 base had no gene match. This CDR3 comprises 15 residues. The DNA for the CDR3 is TGTGCCAGCAGCTTAGACGGACTAGCCTACAATGAGCAGTTCTTC. Residues: CASSLDGLAYNEQFF.

The count of this clone is one. The V and J genes are TRBV6-1 and TRBJ2-3, with a tentative D call TRBD2 (6 bases). The CDR3 has 14 amino acids. With 4 bases removed from V and 0 bases from J, the gap between germline ends came to 8 bases. Germline values: CDR1 MNHNS, CDR2 SASEGT. The CDR3 reads CASSGGLSTDTQYF. The CDR3 bases are TGTGCCAGCAGTGGGGGACTTAGCACAGATACGCAGTATTTT.

The J gene is TRBJ2-3, the V gene TRBV7-9; D possibly corresponds to TRBD2 (5 bases). Per the germline V gene, CDR1 is SEHNR and CDR2 is FQNEAQ (reference sequence). Trimming took off 4 bases at V and 1 base at J, with 15 bases between the two ends. The length of the CDR3 is 16 residues. CDR3 loop: CASSSAGGFRTDTQYF. In DNA, the CDR3 is TGTGCCAGCAGCTCGGCGGGCGGTTTTCGCACAGATACGCAGTATTTT.

The V call is TRBV7-7, the J call TRBJ2-1; TRBD2 aligns across 11 bases. The V gene's germline CDR1 is SSHAT and CDR2 FNYEAQ (reference sequence). V lost 6 bases and J lost 3; bases outside the gene matches: 13. CDR3 length: 18 residues. DNA of the CDR3: TGTGCCAGCAGTAGTGGTCCTAGCGGGAGGTTTCACTACAATGAGCAGTTCTTC. This translates into CASSSGPSGRFHYNEQFF.

This clone showed up just a few times. The rearrangement links TRBV30 to TRBJ2-6; D is perhaps TRBD2 (5 bases). The germline V gene has CDR1 GTSNPN and CDR2 SVGIG (reference sequence). This CDR3 is built from 17 residues. V shed 0 bases and J shed 0 bases, with 12 bases lying between them. DNA of the CDR3: TGTGCCTGGAGTGTATTCGGGGTCCACTCTGGGGCCAACGTCCTGACTTTC. This codes for CAWSVFGVHSGANVLTF. Full variable domain (missing parts from reference TRBV30 and TRBJ2-6): SQTIHQWPATLVQPVGSPLSLECTVEGTSNPNLYWYRQAAGRGLQLLFYSVGIGQISSEVPQNLSASRPQDRQFILSSKKLLLSDSGFYLCAWSVFGVHSGANVLTFGAGSRLTVL.

The table lists this clone with a count of one. The CDR3 sequence is CATSRDQASGSDTQYF. CDR3 nucleotides: TGTGCCACCAGCAGAGATCAGGCTAGCGGGAGCGATACGCAGTATTTT. The V call is TRBV15, the J call TRBJ2-3, with TRBD2 matching over 10 bases. CDR3 length: 16 amino acids. Germline values: CDR1 LNHNV, CDR2 YYDKDF (reference sequence). V was clipped by 0 bases and J by 6 bases; unmatched bases: 6.

The chain joins TRBV5-1 to TRBJ2-7, with D unclear. Germline V lookup: CDR1 SGHRS, CDR2 YFSETQ. This CDR3 has 13 amino acids. Trimming shortened V by 2 bases and J by 5 bases, and 11 bases separated the two germline ends. The CDR3 DNA follows: TGCGCCAGCAGCTTCTTCCCCACCGACGAGCAGTACTTC. Protein sequence: CASSFFPTDEQYF.

The rearrangement links TRBV5-1 to TRBJ2-1, with 11 bases aligning to TRBD2. The CDR3 extends over 18 amino acids. Per the germline V gene, CDR1 is SGHRS and CDR2 is YFSETQ. The V segment lost 1 base and the J segment 6 bases; nucleotides outside the gene matches: 12. The CDR3 DNA follows: TGCGCCAGCAGCTTGATTTCTTGGATAGCGGGAGGGGGCAATGAGCAGTTCTTC. As protein: CASSLISWIAGGGNEQFF.

This clone was observed once. The chain couples TRBV6-5 to TRBJ2-3; weak D call: TRBD2 (6 bases). CDR3 length: 15 amino acids. The V and J ends lost 2 bases and 0 bases respectively, with 9 bases between them. Per germline, CDR1 MNHEY and CDR2 SVGAGI. This CDR3 reads CASSYVSGSTDTQYF. Written as DNA, the CDR3 is TGTGCCAGCAGTTACGTGAGCGGGAGCACAGATACGCAGTATTTT.

This CDR3 is CASSESGNEQFF. The CDR3 DNA is TGTGCCAGCAGTGAAAGTGGTAATGAGCAGTTCTTC. This sequence joins TRBV27 and TRBJ2-1; D ambiguous. This CDR3 comprises 12 residues. The germline CDR1 and CDR2 sequences are MNHEY and SMNVEV (reference sequence). The ends were cut back, 5 bases at V and 7 bases at J, with 9 bases in the middle.

The CDR3 nucleotides read TGTGCCAGCAGGGTCGGGAGCTCCTACGAGCAGTACTTC. It is translated as CASRVGSSYEQYF. This chain joins TRBV6-6 and TRBJ2-7; possibly TRBD2 for D (6 bases). The germline V and J ends were trimmed by 6 bases and 0 bases, with 9 bases remaining between them. Germline assignment: CDR1 MNHNY and CDR2 SVGAGI (reference sequence). The CDR3 length is 13 residues.

The rearrangement uses TRBV5-1 and TRBJ2-5, with 7 positions matching TRBD1. The CDR3 contains 14 residues. The ends lost 4 bases at V and 1 base at J; junction bases unmatched: 4. The germline CDR1 and CDR2 sequences are SGHRS and YFSETQ. In nucleotides, the CDR3 is TGCGCCAGCAGCCTAGACAGGGCCCAAGAGACCCAGTACTTC. This codes for CASSLDRAQETQYF.

The chain carries TRBV6-1 and TRBJ2-3; D assignment may be TRBD1 or TRBD2 (6 bases each). The CDR3 spans 14 residues. The V gene lost 1 base and the J gene lost 4 bases, with 9 bases spanning the gap. The V gene's germline CDR1 is MNHNS and CDR2 SASEGT. CDR3 residues: CASSEEGGPDTQYF. CDR3 nucleotide sequence: TGTGCCAGCAGTGAAGAGGGGGGCCCAGATACGCAGTATTTT.

This clone was counted a few times. This rearrangement joins TRBV5-1 to TRBJ1-4, with 9 bases identical to TRBD1. In germline, CDR1 is SGHRS, CDR2 YFSETQ. Germline trimming cut 5 bases from V and 2 bases from J; bases unmatched to any gene: 4. This CDR3 spans 15 amino acids. This chain's CDR3 is CASSLQGATNEKLFF. The CDR3 DNA reads TGCGCCAGCAGTTTACAGGGGGCTACTAATGAAAAACTGTTTTTT.

The chain links TRBV21-1 to TRBJ2-5. TRBV21-1 is listed as a pseudogene. CDR3 size: 13 residues. The CDR3 region is CANDLSQEETQYF. As DNA, the CDR3 is TGTGCCAACGACTTGTCCCAGGAAGAGACCCAGTACTTC.

The chain has TRBV5-1 and TRBJ1-3; 7 nucleotides agree with TRBD1. J was trimmed by 0 bases and V by 4 bases; bases with no gene match: 7. Germline V gives CDR1 SGHRS, CDR2 YFSETQ. This CDR3 region has 16 residues. The CDR3 is CASSPRQGSSGNTIYF. The CDR3 region has the DNA TGCGCCAGCAGCCCAAGACAGGGATCCTCTGGAAACACCATATATTTT.

This clone was seen just once. This chain links TRBV4-3 with TRBJ1-4; no clear D gene. Between the trimmed V and J ends, which lost 2 bases and 8 bases, there was a span of 15 bases. The V gene's germline CDR1 is LGHNA and CDR2 YSLEER. The CDR3 has 15 amino acids. The DNA for the CDR3 is TGCGCCAGCAGCCAAATAGCCGGGCTAGGGGAAAAACTGTTTTTT. The encoded protein is CASSQIAGLGEKLFF.

This chain uses TRBV5-1 with TRBJ2-5, with D tentatively TRBD2 (5 bases). This CDR3 region has 15 residues. The germline V gene encodes CDR1 SGHRS and CDR2 YFSETQ. V lost 4 bases and J 3 bases, leaving 16 bases between the germline ends. The CDR3 DNA is TGCGCCAGCAGCCCGCTTTTGGGAGAGGAAGAGACCCAGTACTTC. Its protein is CASSPLLGEEETQYF.